Each of the 17 T cell receptor beta chains below was sequenced from the same sample in a study of graft-versus-host responses after intestinal transplantation. Here immunoSEQ multiplex PCR was the method, and the copy in TCRdb shows in-frame clones only, minus some. The sample has tens of thousands of clones, 94% seen once. The sequencing used PBMCs, collected 156 days after intestinal transplant. These receptors originate from a human patient who received an intestinal transplant, so some T cells may come from the graft donor.

The CDR3 DNA sequence: TGTGCCAGCAGCCACGTTGACCGGGATCACTATGGCTACACCTTC. This sequence encodes CASSHVDRDHYGYTF. This rearrangement joins TRBV6-5 to TRBJ1-2; D not resolved. The CDR3 sequence is 15 residues long. In germline, CDR1 is MNHEY, CDR2 SVGAGI. With 6 bases removed from V and 3 bases from J, the gap between germline ends came to 17 bases.

The chain uses TRBV5-1 and TRBJ2-7; 8 bases agree with TRBD2. Germline V gene data show CDR1 as SGHRS and CDR2 as YFSETQ. Trimming at V came to 2 bases and at J to 9 bases, leaving 10 bases not matched to a gene. This CDR3 region has 14 residues. In nucleotides, the CDR3 is TGCGCCAGCAGCTTCACTAGCGGAGAGGGGGGGCAGTACTTC. As protein: CASSFTSGEGGQYF.

The gene calls are TRBV28 and TRBJ1-5; no clear D. Between the trimmed V and J ends, which lost 2 bases and 7 bases, there was a span of 6 bases. The CDR3 consists of 12 residues. CDR1 is MDHEN, CDR2 SYDVKM, per germline. CDR3 loop: CASSLARQPQHF. DNA of the CDR3: TGTGCCAGCAGTTTAGCGAGGCAGCCCCAGCATTTT.

The genes are TRBV5-1 and TRBJ2-1, with TRBD2 identical over 12 bases. Trimming took 1 base from V and 4 from J; bases not matched to a gene: 0. There are 15 residues in the CDR3. Per the germline V gene, CDR1 is SGHRS and CDR2 is YFSETQ. This chain's CDR3 is CASSLTSGGYNEQFF. CDR3 DNA: TGCGCCAGCAGCTTGACTAGCGGGGGGTACAATGAGCAGTTCTTC. The entire variable domain, with the rest obtained from reference TRBV5-1 and TRBJ2-1, is as follows: KAGVTQTPRYLIKTRGQQVTLSCSPISGHRSVSWYQQTPGQGLQFLFEYFSETQRNKGNFPGRFSGRQFSNSRSEMNVSTLELGDSALYLCASSLTSGGYNEQFFGPGTRLTVL.

The chain joins TRBV9 to TRBJ2-3; D gene unclear. This CDR3 is built from 13 residues. Per the germline V gene, CDR1 is SGDLS and CDR2 is YYNGEE. V lost 4 bases to trimming and J lost 4 bases, with 10 bases between them. CDR3 sequence reads: CASSHGDADTQYF. The CDR3, as DNA: TGTGCCAGCAGCCACGGAGATGCAGATACGCAGTATTTT.

The chain employs TRBV4-1 and TRBJ2-1; TRBD2 agrees at 10 bases. The CDR3 extends over 15 amino acids. Germline V CDR1 and CDR2: MGHRA, YSYEKL. V was clipped by 6 bases and J by 3 bases; unmatched bases: 5. This chain's CDR3 is CASRTLAGVYNEQFF. The CDR3 DNA is TGCGCCAGCAGGACCCTAGCGGGGGTCTACAATGAGCAGTTCTTC.

The chain couples TRBV10-3 to TRBJ2-3; 8 bases agree with TRBD1. V lost 5 bases to trimming and J lost 3 bases; unmatched junction nucleotides: 10. This CDR3 spans 16 amino acids. The germline V gene has CDR1 ENHRY and CDR2 SYGVKD. The CDR3 region is CAISPRQGIRTDTQYF. CDR3 coding DNA: TGTGCCATCAGTCCTCGACAGGGGATTAGGACAGATACGCAGTATTTT.

In its sample, this clone was seen a few times. The chain is built from TRBV19 and TRBJ2-1; 8 nucleotides line up with TRBD2. The germline CDR1 and CDR2 sequences are LNHDA and SQIVND (reference sequence). Losses at the gene ends were 6 bases for V and 10 bases for J; bases not matched to a gene: 5. CDR3 size: 12 residues. The CDR3 sequence: CASRTIAGEQFF. The CDR3 bases are TGTGCCAGTAGAACTATAGCGGGGGAGCAGTTCTTC.

The V call is TRBV19, the J call TRBJ2-7, with a possible D match to TRBD1 (5 bases). The V gene's germline CDR1 is LNHDA and CDR2 SQIVND (reference sequence). The CDR3 contains 14 residues. Trimming shortened V by 4 bases and J by 4 bases, and 14 bases separated the two germline ends. DNA for the CDR3: TGTGCCAGTAGTACTTCTAATTCAGGGTACGAGCAGTACTTC. Amino acids: CASSTSNSGYEQYF.

V is TRBV19 and J is TRBJ2-3; 11 positions agree with TRBD2. CDR1 and CDR2 (germline): LNHDA, SQIVND (reference sequence). Trimming cost V 4 bases and J 4 bases; bases outside gene matches: 4. The CDR3 totals 15 residues. The DNA of the CDR3 is TGTGCCAGTAGTACAACTAGCGGGGGCGCAGATACGCAGTATTTT. It translates to CASSTTSGGADTQYF.

The gene calls are TRBV19 and TRBJ1-2; tentative D call: TRBD1 (5 bases). Germline loops: CDR1 LNHDA, CDR2 SQIVND (reference sequence). CDR3 size: 14 residues. V lost 3 bases and J 3 bases, leaving 11 bases between the germline ends. In DNA form, the CDR3 reads TGTGCCAGTAGTATCCAGGGCCAAGACTATGGCTACACCTTC. This sequence encodes CASSIQGQDYGYTF. Using reference TRBV19 and TRBJ1-2 for the parts outside the CDR3, the full variable domain is DGGITQSPKYLFRKEGQNVTLSCEQNLNHDAMYWYRQDPGQGLRLIYYSQIVNDFQKGDIAEGYSVSREKKESFPLTVTSAQKNPTAFYLCASSIQGQDYGYTFGSGTRLTVV.

The gene calls are TRBV5-6 and TRBJ2-7; D ambiguous. The CDR3 length is 12 residues. Germline CDR1 SGHDT, CDR2 YYEEEE. Trimming cost V 4 bases and J 1 base, with 6 bases left between them. The CDR3 DNA reads TGTGCCAGCAGCACTCAGTCCTACGAGCAGTACTTC. Translating it yields CASSTQSYEQYF.

The chain carries TRBV7-3 and TRBJ2-1; TRBD2 agrees at 10 bases. The CDR3 length is 17 residues. Losses at the gene ends were 5 bases for V and 0 bases for J; bases not matched to a gene: 7. The V gene's germline CDR1 is SGHTA and CDR2 FQGTGA. CDR3 in amino acids: CASSALAGGFSYNEQFF. The DNA for the CDR3 is TGTGCCAGCAGCGCCTTAGCGGGGGGCTTCTCCTACAATGAGCAGTTCTTC.

The chain has TRBV19 and TRBJ2-5; D may be TRBD2 (6 bases). The CDR3 contains 14 residues. V gave up 4 bases and J gave up 1 base, with 10 bases separating them. The germline V gene encodes CDR1 LNHDA and CDR2 SQIVND (reference sequence). CDR3 bases: TGTGCCAGTAGTAGTCAAGCGGGCCAAGAGACCCAGTACTTC. This encodes CASSSQAGQETQYF.

The chain is built from TRBV7-2 and TRBJ2-1; maybe TRBD2 (6 bases). Germline V CDR1 and CDR2: SGHTA, FQGNSA. Trimming took off 3 bases at V and 8 bases at J, with 11 bases between the two ends. The CDR3 contains 13 residues. The CDR3 sequence: CASSFSTRHEQFF. For the CDR3, the DNA is TGTGCCAGCAGCTTCTCGACTAGGCATGAGCAGTTCTTC.

This rearrangement joins TRBV5-6 to TRBJ2-5; tentative D call: TRBD1 (5 bases). The CDR3 consists of 12 residues. Trimming left V 3 bases short and J 7 bases short, with 10 bases between. Germline V gene lookup returns CDR1 SGHDT and CDR2 YYEEEE. CDR3 region: CASSSPQGTQYF. CDR3 bases: TGTGCCAGCAGCTCACCCCAGGGGACCCAGTACTTC.

The gene calls are TRBV4-1 and TRBJ1-4; weak D call: TRBD1 (5 bases). CDR1 is MGHRA and CDR2 is YSYEKL in the germline V gene. The ends were cut back, 5 bases at V and 8 bases at J, with 15 bases in the middle. This CDR3 contains 14 residues. The CDR3 here is CASSGGPREEKLFF. DNA of the CDR3: TGCGCCAGCAGCGGGGGACCCCGTGAGGAAAAACTGTTTTTT.